Sequencing of this T cell receptor beta chain was carried out in a study of blood T cell repertoires in COVID-19. The protocol was immunoSEQ multiplex PCR, while the TCRdb copy is restricted to in-frame clones and leaves out a portion. The sample carries approximately 210,000 clones, around four fifths recorded once. Sequencing was done on a sample of peripheral blood. This TCR was sampled from a woman aged 50 to 65 with active or convalescent COVID-19.

The CDR3 DNA sequence: TGTGCCAGCAGTTGGCCGGGACAGAATTCACCCCTCCACTTT. It yields the protein CASSWPGQNSPLHF. This chain links TRBV6-5 with TRBJ1-6; 7 nucleotides agree with TRBD1. After removal of 4 bases from V and 7 bases from J, the junction contained 4 bases not matched to a gene. The CDR3 sequence is 14 residues long. Germline V lookup: CDR1 MNHEY, CDR2 SVGAGI.